The 18 T cell receptor beta chains reported below all come from one sample, sequenced in a study of T cell responses to AZD1222 COVID-19 vaccine. The assay was immunoSEQ multiplex PCR, and TCRdb's table has in-frame clones only and misses some. The data show some 140,000 clones, 92% seen once. The sequences come from peripheral blood, collected on day 0 of AZD1222 vaccination. All receptors derive from an adult in good health.

This chain joins TRBV4-1 and TRBJ2-7, with 7 nucleotides matching TRBD1. From germline, CDR1 is MGHRA and CDR2 YSYEKL. The CDR3 is 16 amino acids. Germline trimming cut 0 bases from V and 3 bases from J; bases unmatched to any gene: 8. The CDR3 coding sequence is TGCGCCAGCAGCCAAGATAGGATGGCAGGGGGCTACGAGCAGTACTTC. It is translated as CASSQDRMAGGYEQYF.

This rearrangement joins TRBV2 to TRBJ2-2; 8 bases align to TRBD2. The CDR3 loop spans 15 amino acids. The germline V gene encodes CDR1 SNHLY and CDR2 FYNNEI. Trimming cost V 6 bases and J 5 bases; bases outside gene matches: 8. The CDR3 region is CASRPLAGRTGELFF. The CDR3 DNA sequence: TGTGCCAGCAGGCCCTTAGCGGGACGGACCGGGGAGCTGTTTTTT.

The chain recombines TRBV19 with TRBJ2-5; the D is unclear. CDR1 is LNHDA and CDR2 is SQIVND in the germline V gene (reference sequence). V was cut by 7 bases and J by 5 bases, with 11 bases left in between. The CDR3 length is 12 residues. CDR3 region: CASKGSLETQYF. CDR3 bases: TGTGCCAGTAAGGGATCATTGGAGACCCAGTACTTC. Full variable domain (rest looked up from reference TRBV19 and TRBJ2-5): DGGITQSPKYLFRKEGQNVTLSCEQNLNHDAMYWYRQDPGQGLRLIYYSQIVNDFQKGDIAEGYSVSREKKESFPLTVTSAQKNPTAFYLCASKGSLETQYFGPGTRLLVL.

This rearrangement joins TRBV7-3 to TRBJ1-2, with TRBD1 identical over 9 bases. Germline CDR1 is SGHTA and CDR2 is FQGTGA. The J segment lost 5 bases and the V segment lost 5 bases, leaving 9 bases of the junction unmatched. The CDR3 runs 15 residues. The CDR3 coding sequence is TGTGCCAGCAGCCCCGGGACAGGGAAGGGATATGGCTACACCTTC. It encodes CASSPGTGKGYGYTF. Full variable domain (remainder filled in from reference TRBV7-3 and TRBJ1-2): GAGVSQTPSNKVTEKGKYVELRCDPISGHTALYWYRQSLGQGPEFLIYFQGTGAADDSGLPNDRFFAVRPEGSVSTLKIQRTERGDSAVYLCASSPGTGKGYGYTFGSGTRLTVV.

This chain uses TRBV18 with TRBJ1-1; D possibly corresponds to TRBD1 (5 bases). The germline CDR1 and CDR2 sequences are KGHSH and LQKENI. The CDR3 has 18 amino acids. The germline V and J ends were trimmed by 1 base and 4 bases, with 22 bases remaining between them. CDR3 nucleotides: TGTGCCAGCTCACCACACGGGGCGTCGGAGGAGTCGAGCACTGAAGCTTTCTTT. Translation: CASSPHGASEESSTEAFF.

In this sample, this clone turned up once. The chain couples TRBV9 to TRBJ1-1, with 11 bases aligning to TRBD1. CDR1 and CDR2 (germline): SGDLS, YYNGEE. V lost 0 bases, J lost 1 base, and 8 bases stayed unmatched. The CDR3 totals 18 residues. The CDR3 DNA is TGTGCCAGCAGCGTAGCTAGGACAGGGGGCGGGAAGAACACTGAAGCTTTCTTT. Its protein is CASSVARTGGGKNTEAFF.

The CDR3 sequence: CASSYSMGGRNTEAFF. The CDR3 DNA reads TGTGCCAGCAGTTACTCGATGGGGGGACGGAACACTGAAGCTTTCTTT. The genes are TRBV6-5 and TRBJ1-1; tentatively, D is TRBD1 (5 bases). Trimming shortened V by 0 bases and J by 1 base, and 12 bases separated the two germline ends. The CDR3 spans 16 residues. The germline V gene has CDR1 MNHEY and CDR2 SVGAGI.

The chain employs TRBV18 and TRBJ2-2, with D unclear. This CDR3 is built from 14 residues. V lost 3 bases and J lost 0, with 5 bases in between. Germline CDR1 reads KGHSH; CDR2 reads LQKENI. This CDR3 reads CASSPVANTGELFF. CDR3 nucleotide sequence: TGTGCCAGCTCACCCGTAGCGAACACCGGGGAGCTGTTTTTT.

The chain combines TRBV4-1 with TRBJ2-6, with TRBD2 matching 7 bases. V lost 1 base to trimming and J lost 18 bases; unmatched junction nucleotides: 12. The CDR3 is made up of 14 amino acids. Looked up from germline, CDR1 is MGHRA and CDR2 is YSYEKL. CDR3: CASSQVGGPGLRTF. The CDR3 nucleotides read TGCGCCAGCAGCCAAGTTGGGGGTCCGGGACTACGGACTTTC.

This clone was seen a handful of times. The J gene is TRBJ2-1, the V gene TRBV4-3; 7 bases line up with TRBD2. Trimming took 0 bases from V and 8 from J; bases not matched to a gene: 7. The CDR3 length is 15 residues. CDR1 and CDR2 from the germline V gene are LGHNA and YSLEER. The CDR3 region has the DNA TGCGCCAGCAGCCAAGATCGGGCGGGAGCGGATGAGCAGTTCTTC. This encodes CASSQDRAGADEQFF.

The gene calls are TRBV5-1 and TRBJ1-3, with 9 bases matching TRBD1. Germline lookup yields CDR1 SGHRS and CDR2 YFSETQ. Trimming cost V 4 bases and J 4 bases; bases outside gene matches: 9. The length of the CDR3 is 16 residues. DNA for the CDR3: TGCGCCAGCAGCAGAAGTACAGGGGGCTCCGGAAACACCATATATTTT. Translating it yields CASSRSTGGSGNTIYF.

This clone was picked up a small number of times. This sequence joins TRBV4-1 and TRBJ2-1; 11 nucleotides line up with TRBD2. J was trimmed by 9 bases and V by 3 bases; bases with no gene match: 10. CDR3 length equals 16 residues. Germline-derived CDR1 and CDR2 are MGHRA and YSYEKL. This CDR3 reads CASSHLTGTSGIEQFF. The CDR3 nucleotides are TGCGCCAGCAGCCACCTAACCGGGACTAGCGGTATTGAGCAGTTCTTC.

This chain connects TRBV28 to TRBJ1-1; maybe TRBD1 (5 bases). The CDR3 sequence is 14 residues long. CDR1 and CDR2 from the germline V gene are MDHEN and SYDVKM. With 2 bases removed from V and 5 bases from J, the gap between germline ends came to 12 bases. The CDR3 bases are TGTGCCAGCAGTTTAGATCGGGGGAGGACTGAAGCTTTCTTT. Encoded protein: CASSLDRGRTEAFF.

V is TRBV4-2 and J is TRBJ2-3; D may be TRBD1 or TRBD2 (5 bases each). This CDR3 region has 12 residues. Trimming removed 6 bases at V and 4 bases at J, with 8 bases between. The germline gives CDR1 LGHNA, CDR2 YNFKEQ. The CDR3 DNA sequence: TGTGCCAGCAGGAGGGGAGCAGATACGCAGTATTTT. Translating it yields CASRRGADTQYF.

This chain uses TRBV7-6 with TRBJ2-2; 10 bases fit TRBD2. Germline V gives CDR1 SGHVS, CDR2 FNYEAQ. The CDR3 is made up of 16 amino acids. Trimming removed 5 bases from V and 6 bases from J; junction bases left unmatched: 9. CDR3 coding DNA: TGTGCCAGCAGCCATCAGCGGGAGGGCCGTGCCGGGGAGCTGTTTTTT. Its translation: CASSHQREGRAGELFF.

The chain carries TRBV19 and TRBJ2-7; a possible D gene is TRBD2 (6 bases). Germline assignment: CDR1 LNHDA and CDR2 SQIVND (reference sequence). Trimming removed 3 bases at V and 5 bases at J, with 14 bases between. CDR3 length: 14 amino acids. The CDR3 spells CASSMARGSHEQYF. CDR3 DNA sequence: TGTGCCAGTAGTATGGCCCGGGGGTCCCACGAGCAGTACTTC.

The genes are TRBV6-5 and TRBJ1-5, with 9 bases aligning to TRBD1. The length of the CDR3 is 14 residues. The germline gives CDR1 MNHEY, CDR2 SVGAGI. The V segment lost 6 bases and the J segment 7 bases; nucleotides outside the gene matches: 7. The chain's CDR3 is CASSLQGAQQPQHF. CDR3 DNA sequence: TGTGCCAGCAGCCTACAGGGGGCACAGCAGCCCCAGCATTTT.

The chain is built from TRBV3-1 (or the pseudogene TRBV3-2) and TRBJ2-7, with D perhaps TRBD2 (5 bases). The germline gives CDR1 LGHDT, CDR2 YNNKEL (reference sequence). Between the trimmed V and J ends, which lost 1 base and 0 bases, there was a span of 13 bases. This CDR3 spans 16 amino acids. In nucleotides, the CDR3 is TGTGCCAGCAGCCAAGTAGGACTGCCAAGCTCCTACGAGCAGTACTTC. Amino acid sequence: CASSQVGLPSSYEQYF.